Listed below are T cell receptor beta chains from one sample, sequenced in a study of Ad26.COV2.S vaccination and SARS-CoV-2 variants. Here immunoSEQ multiplex PCR was the method, and the copy in TCRdb shows in-frame clones only, minus some. The data hold about 320,000 clones, with about 82% observed a single time. Sequenced here: peripheral blood, sampled in a trial of Ad26.COV2.S vaccine versus placebo. These receptors were obtained from a person between 18 and 60 years old who received the Ad26.COV2.S COVID-19 vaccine or a placebo. CDR3s include the opening cysteine and the closing phenylalanine or tryptophan. D genes are given only for firm matches. Clone sizes are given selectively: once, few, many, or a class where the clone is expanded.

D gene	clone size	V gene	J gene	CDR3 protein	CDR3 DNA
TRBD1	-	TRBV19	TRBJ1-4	CASLDRGLIEKLFF	TGTGCCAGTTTGGACAGGGGATTGATTGAAAAACTGTTTTTT
-	few	TRBV4-2	TRBJ2-7	CASSQEVLVGIEQYF	TGTGCCAGCAGCCAAGAAGTACTAGTCGGAATCGAGCAGTACTTC
TRBD1	-	TRBV19	TRBJ2-1	CASSGYRGQDEQFF	TGTGCCAGTAGTGGCTACAGGGGGCAGGACGAGCAGTTCTTC
-	-	TRBV9	TRBJ1-1	CASSTPGVPEAFF	TGTGCCAGCAGCACCCCCGGGGTGCCTGAAGCTTTCTTT
-	once	TRBV30	TRBJ1-1	CAWSRGPLNTEAFF	TGTGCCTGGAGTCGCGGACCCTTGAACACTGAAGCTTTCTTT
TRBD2	-	TRBV6-5	TRBJ2-1	CASSYGAGGPYNEQFF	TGTGCCAGCAGTTACGGGGCGGGGGGTCCCTACAATGAGCAGTTCTTC
-	-	TRBV7-6	TRBJ1-4	CASSYAPNEKLFF	TGTGCCAGCAGCTACGCTCCTAATGAAAAACTGTTTTTT
TRBD1	once	TRBV5-1	TRBJ1-1	CASSLNRGSEAFF	TGCGCCAGCAGCTTGAACAGGGGCTCTGAAGCTTTCTTT
TRBD1	once	TRBV6-2/TRBV6-3	TRBJ2-2	CASSYSTRQGGGELFF	TGTGCCAGCAGTTACTCCACTAGACAGGGTGGCGGGGAGCTGTTTTTT
TRBD2	once	TRBV6-6	TRBJ2-1	CASSTRGTSGTTPQFF	TGTGCCAGCAGTACCCGGGGGACTAGCGGTACTACGCCGCAGTTCTTC
TRBD1	-	TRBV7-2	TRBJ1-5	CASSSDRVQQPQHF	TGTGCCAGCAGCTCAGACAGGGTACAACAGCCCCAGCATTTT
-	-	TRBV6-5	TRBJ1-2	CATLSVNYGYTF	TGTGCCACCCTGTCGGTTAACTATGGCTACACCTTC
-	-	TRBV6-5	TRBJ1-2	CASSYEGRDPYGYTF	TGTGCCAGCAGTTACGAGGGCAGGGACCCATATGGCTACACCTTC
-	-	TRBV9	TRBJ2-1	CASSVAPNTYNEQFF	TGTGCCAGCAGCGTAGCCCCAAACACTTACAATGAGCAGTTCTTC
-	few	TRBV18	TRBJ2-2	CASSPAGELFF	TGTGCCAGCTCACCGGCCGGGGAGCTGTTTTTT
TRBD1	once	TRBV6-1	TRBJ1-6	CASSEDRGSPLHF	TGTGCCAGCAGTGAAGACAGGGGGTCACCCCTCCACTTT
-	-	TRBV30	TRBJ1-1	CAWSVSWGDTEAFF	TGTGCCTGGAGTGTAAGTTGGGGGGACACTGAAGCTTTCTTT
-	few	TRBV6-4	TRBJ2-1	CASRHSPGDPSNEQFF	TGTGCCAGCAGACACAGCCCAGGGGACCCTAGCAATGAGCAGTTCTTC
-	-	TRBV9	TRBJ1-5	CASSGGSGNQPQHF	TGTGCCAGCAGCGGAGGGTCCGGCAATCAGCCCCAGCATTTT
-	-	TRBV29-1	TRBJ2-7	CSVGRAGPGEQYF	TGCAGCGTTGGTCGGGCAGGGCCAGGCGAGCAGTACTTC
TRBD2	-	TRBV6-4	TRBJ2-1	CASSVSLAGGYNEQFF	TGTGCCAGCAGTGTCTCACTAGCGGGGGGTTACAATGAGCAGTTCTTC
TRBD1	-	TRBV24-1	TRBJ2-2	CATSDHRTGNTGELFF	TGTGCCACCAGTGACCATAGGACAGGGAACACCGGGGAGCTGTTTTTT
-	-	TRBV5-6	TRBJ1-2	CASSLDNGYSGYTF	TGTGCCAGCAGCTTAGATAACGGGTATAGTGGCTACACCTTC
-	-	TRBV19	TRBJ1-3	CASSIMDLRSGNTIYF	TGTGCCAGTAGTATCATGGACCTTCGGTCTGGAAACACCATATATTTT
TRBD2	-	TRBV7-2	TRBJ2-1	CASSFYGEGNEQFF	TGTGCCAGCAGCTTTTATGGGGAGGGCAATGAGCAGTTCTTC
-	-	TRBV10-2	TRBJ2-3	CASSEQGDRAQYF	TGCGCCAGCAGCGAGCAAGGGGACCGGGCGCAGTATTTT
TRBD1	-	TRBV19	TRBJ2-5	CASSTGTVRETQYF	TGTGCCAGTAGTACAGGGACAGTCCGAGAGACCCAGTACTTC
-	-	TRBV6-5	TRBJ1-6	CASGYGGGENSPLHF	TGTGCCAGCGGGTACGGAGGAGGAGAAAATTCACCCCTCCACTTT
-	few	TRBV6-2/TRBV6-3	TRBJ1-5	CASSYSGSVGMDQPQHF	TGTGCCAGCAGTTACTCGGGATCGGTGGGGATGGATCAGCCCCAGCATTTT
-	-	TRBV3-1/TRBV3-2	TRBJ2-1	CASSSGFEQFF	TGTGCCAGCAGCTCGGGCTTTGAGCAGTTCTTC
-	-	TRBV19	TRBJ1-6	CASREPGGNSPLHF	TGTGCCAGTAGAGAGCCGGGAGGAAATTCACCCCTCCACTTT
-	once	TRBV6-4	TRBJ2-2	CASSSFANTGELFF	TGTGCCAGCAGTTCATTCGCGAACACCGGGGAGCTGTTTTTT
-	-	TRBV7-2	TRBJ2-5	CASSPRKWLAGFQETQYF	TGTGCCAGCAGCCCCCGGAAATGGTTGGCGGGATTTCAAGAGACCCAGTACTTC
TRBD1	-	TRBV5-1	TRBJ1-1	CASSFGVQGASEAFF	TGCGCCAGCAGCTTCGGTGTTCAGGGGGCGTCTGAAGCTTTCTTT
-	once	TRBV4-1	TRBJ1-1	CASSLVTGRGNTEAFF	TGCGCCAGCAGCCTTGTTACAGGAAGAGGGAACACTGAAGCTTTCTTT
TRBD1	-	TRBV24-1	TRBJ2-7	CPLGTVPPYEQYF	TGTCCGTTAGGGACAGTCCCACCCTACGAGCAGTACTTC
-	-	TRBV5-5	TRBJ1-3	CASSLQGRVSGNTIYF	TGTGCCAGCAGCTTGCAGGGCAGGGTGTCTGGAAACACCATATATTTT
-	-	TRBV7-7	TRBJ2-5	CASSLAPGGQPSETQYF	TGTGCCAGCAGCTTAGCGCCCGGGGGACAGCCTAGCGAGACCCAGTACTTC
-	once	TRBV3-1/TRBV3-2	TRBJ2-2	CASRSLKTANTGELFF	TGTGCCAGCAGGTCCCTAAAGACAGCGAACACCGGGGAGCTGTTTTTT
TRBD1	-	TRBV6-5	TRBJ1-3	CASTIGTGSGNTIYF	TGTGCCAGCACTATAGGGACAGGGTCCGGGAACACCATATATTTT
TRBD2	-	TRBV2	TRBJ2-7	CASSIGGTYEQYF	TGTGCCAGCAGTATCGGGGGGACCTACGAGCAGTACTTC
TRBD2	-	TRBV18	TRBJ2-5	CASSRGGQETQYF	TGTGCCAGCTCCCGGGGGGGGCAAGAGACCCAGTACTTC
TRBD1	-	TRBV7-9	TRBJ1-2	CASSFTGGINYGYTF	TGTGCCAGCAGCTTTACAGGGGGTATTAACTATGGCTACACCTTC
-	-	TRBV2	TRBJ2-3	CASKTGSRPDTQYF	TGTGCCAGTAAGACGGGGAGCCGACCAGATACGCAGTATTTT
-	-	TRBV5-4	TRBJ1-2	CASSLGGNLYGYTF	TGTGCCAGCAGCTTGGGAGGGAATCTCTATGGCTACACCTTC
TRBD1	-	TRBV2	TRBJ1-1	CASRAGTGGWGTEAFF	TGTGCCAGCAGGGCCGGGACAGGGGGCTGGGGCACTGAAGCTTTCTTT
-	-	TRBV5-4	TRBJ1-6	CASSGQGPWMNSPLHF	TGTGCCAGCAGCGGGCAGGGCCCGTGGATGAATTCACCCCTCCACTTT
TRBD1	-	TRBV18	TRBJ2-1	CASSPGTGIGNEQFF	TGTGCCAGCTCACCGGGGACAGGGATCGGCAATGAGCAGTTCTTC
-	-	TRBV19	TRBJ2-2	CASSIIRTDTGELFF	TGTGCCAGTAGTATAATCAGGACGGACACCGGGGAGCTGTTTTTT
-	-	TRBV11-2	TRBJ2-7	CASSLAQGLYEQYF	TGTGCCAGCAGCTTAGCTCAGGGATTATACGAGCAGTACTTC
TRBD1	once	TRBV7-2	TRBJ1-2	CASSPNRGQFYGYTF	TGTGCCAGCAGCCCTAACAGGGGGCAGTTCTATGGCTACACCTTC
-	-	TRBV4-1	TRBJ2-4	CASSQEVLAKNIQYF	TGCGCCAGCAGCCAAGAAGTGCTAGCCAAAAACATTCAGTACTTC
-	-	TRBV24-1	TRBJ2-2	CATSEQGGTGELFF	TGTGCCACCAGTGAGCAGGGTGGCACCGGGGAGCTGTTTTTT
TRBD1	-	TRBV29-1	TRBJ1-1	CSVRQGVNTEAFF	TGCAGCGTACGACAGGGTGTGAACACTGAAGCTTTCTTT
-	-	TRBV10-2	TRBJ2-1	CASSYTAYNEQFF	TGCGCCAGCAGTTACACAGCCTACAATGAGCAGTTCTTC
-	few	TRBV25-1	TRBJ2-7	CASSGPYSYEQYF	TGTGCCAGCAGTGGACCCTACTCCTACGAGCAGTACTTC
TRBD1	-	TRBV18	TRBJ1-1	CASSATDRDTEAFF	TGTGCCAGCTCAGCAACGGACAGGGACACTGAAGCTTTCTTT
TRBD1	-	TRBV6-5	TRBJ1-2	CASIRPGQGPHTF	TGTGCCAGCATCCGACCGGGACAGGGGCCGCACACCTTC
-	few	TRBV6-5	TRBJ2-7	CASNPGNHEQYF	TGTGCCAGCAACCCAGGGAACCACGAGCAGTACTTC
TRBD2	-	TRBV19	TRBJ2-3	CASSVAGNPTDTQYF	TGTGCCAGTAGTGTAGCGGGGAATCCCACAGATACGCAGTATTTT